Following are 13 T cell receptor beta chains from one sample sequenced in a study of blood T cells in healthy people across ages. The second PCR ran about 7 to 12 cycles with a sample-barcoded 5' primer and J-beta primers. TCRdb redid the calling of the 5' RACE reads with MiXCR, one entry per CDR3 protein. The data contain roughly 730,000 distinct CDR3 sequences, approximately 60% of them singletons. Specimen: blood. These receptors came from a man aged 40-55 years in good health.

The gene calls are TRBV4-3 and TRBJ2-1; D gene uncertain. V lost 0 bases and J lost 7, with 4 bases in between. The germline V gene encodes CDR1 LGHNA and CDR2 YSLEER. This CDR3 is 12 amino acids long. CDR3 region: CASSQEGNEQFF. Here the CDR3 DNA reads TGCGCCAGCAGCCAAGAGGGGAATGAGCAGTTCTTC.

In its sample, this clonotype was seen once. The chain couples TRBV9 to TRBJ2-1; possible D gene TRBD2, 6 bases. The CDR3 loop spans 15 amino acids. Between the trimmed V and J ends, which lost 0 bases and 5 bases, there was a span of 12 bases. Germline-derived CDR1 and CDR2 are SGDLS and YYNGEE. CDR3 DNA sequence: TGTGCCAGCAGCGTAGGGAGGGGCACCCACAATGAGCAGTTCTTC. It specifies CASSVGRGTHNEQFF.

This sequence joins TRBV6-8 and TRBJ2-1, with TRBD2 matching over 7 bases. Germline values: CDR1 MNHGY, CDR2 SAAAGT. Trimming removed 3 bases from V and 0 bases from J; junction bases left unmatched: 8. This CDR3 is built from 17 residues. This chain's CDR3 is CASSYTVSGGSYNEQFF. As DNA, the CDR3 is TGTGCCAGCAGTTATACCGTCTCGGGGGGCTCCTACAATGAGCAGTTCTTC.

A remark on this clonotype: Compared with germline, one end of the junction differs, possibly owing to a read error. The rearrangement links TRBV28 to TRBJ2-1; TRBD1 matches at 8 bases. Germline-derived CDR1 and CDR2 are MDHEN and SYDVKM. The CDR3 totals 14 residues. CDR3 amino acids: CASRSGTGYKEQFF. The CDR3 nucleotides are TGTGCCAGCAGATCCGGGACAGGTTACAAGGAGCAGTTCTTC.

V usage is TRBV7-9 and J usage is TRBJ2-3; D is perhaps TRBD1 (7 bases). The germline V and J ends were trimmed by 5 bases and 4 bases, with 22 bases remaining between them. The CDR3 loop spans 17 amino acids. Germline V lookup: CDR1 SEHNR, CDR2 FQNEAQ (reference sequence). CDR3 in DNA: TGTGCCAGCAGCCGGGTAGGAGGGGGCCTCGTCGCAGATACGCAGTATTTT. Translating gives CASSRVGGGLVADTQYF.

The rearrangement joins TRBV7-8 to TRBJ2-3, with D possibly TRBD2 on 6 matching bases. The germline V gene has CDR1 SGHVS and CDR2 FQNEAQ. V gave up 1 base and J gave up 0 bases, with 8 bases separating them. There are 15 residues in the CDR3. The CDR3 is CASSLVAESTDTQYF. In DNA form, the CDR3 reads TGTGCCAGCAGCTTAGTAGCGGAAAGCACAGATACGCAGTATTTT.

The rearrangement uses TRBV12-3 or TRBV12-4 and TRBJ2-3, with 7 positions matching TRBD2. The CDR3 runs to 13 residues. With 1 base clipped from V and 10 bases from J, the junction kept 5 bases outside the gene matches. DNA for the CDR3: TGTGCCAGCAGTTTAGGTGGCGGGAGCGCGCAGTATTTT. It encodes CASSLGGGSAQYF.

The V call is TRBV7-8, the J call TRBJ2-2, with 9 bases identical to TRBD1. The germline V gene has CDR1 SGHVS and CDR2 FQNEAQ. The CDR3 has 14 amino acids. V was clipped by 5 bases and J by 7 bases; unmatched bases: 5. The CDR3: CASSLDRGYGELFF. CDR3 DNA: TGTGCCAGCAGCCTAGACAGGGGGTACGGGGAGCTGTTTTTT.

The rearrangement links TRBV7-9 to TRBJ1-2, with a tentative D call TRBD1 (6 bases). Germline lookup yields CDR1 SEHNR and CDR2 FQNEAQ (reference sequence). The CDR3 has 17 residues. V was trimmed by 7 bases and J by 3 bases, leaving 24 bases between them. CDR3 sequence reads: CASTLTDGGAQHYGYTF. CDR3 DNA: TGTGCCAGCACCTTGACAGATGGGGGGGCCCAGCACTATGGCTACACCTTC.

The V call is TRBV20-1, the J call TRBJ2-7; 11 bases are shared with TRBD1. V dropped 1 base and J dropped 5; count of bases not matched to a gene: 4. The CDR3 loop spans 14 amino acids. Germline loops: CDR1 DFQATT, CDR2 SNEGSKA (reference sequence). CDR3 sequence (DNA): TGCAGTGCTAGAGGGACAGGGGGCTTCCACGAGCAGTACTTC. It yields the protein CSARGTGGFHEQYF.

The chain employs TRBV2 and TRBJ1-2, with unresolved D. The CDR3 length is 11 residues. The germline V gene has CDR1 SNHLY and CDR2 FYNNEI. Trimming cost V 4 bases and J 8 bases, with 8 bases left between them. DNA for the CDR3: TGTGCCAGCAGTGCTTATCGAGGCTACACCTTC. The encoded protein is CASSAYRGYTF.

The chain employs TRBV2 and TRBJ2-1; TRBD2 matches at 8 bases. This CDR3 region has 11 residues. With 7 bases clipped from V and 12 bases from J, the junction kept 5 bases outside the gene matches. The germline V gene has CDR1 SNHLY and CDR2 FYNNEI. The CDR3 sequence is CASNEGLGQFF. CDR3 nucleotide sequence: TGTGCCAGCAATGAGGGACTAGGGCAGTTCTTC.

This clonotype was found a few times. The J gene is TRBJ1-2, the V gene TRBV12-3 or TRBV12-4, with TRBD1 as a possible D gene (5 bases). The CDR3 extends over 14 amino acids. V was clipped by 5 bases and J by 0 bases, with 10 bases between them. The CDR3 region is CASSPGQPNYGYTF. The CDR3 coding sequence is TGTGCCAGCAGTCCGGGGCAGCCTAACTATGGCTACACCTTC.